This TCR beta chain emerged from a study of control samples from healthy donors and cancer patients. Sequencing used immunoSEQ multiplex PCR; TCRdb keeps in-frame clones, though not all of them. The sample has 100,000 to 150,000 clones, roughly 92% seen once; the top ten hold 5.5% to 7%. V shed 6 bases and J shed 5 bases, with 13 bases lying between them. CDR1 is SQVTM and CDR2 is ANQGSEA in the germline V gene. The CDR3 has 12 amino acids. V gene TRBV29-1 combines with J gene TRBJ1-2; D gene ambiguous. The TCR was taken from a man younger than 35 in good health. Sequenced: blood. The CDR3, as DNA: TGCAGCGTGAACACCCCGGAATATGGCTACACCTTC. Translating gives CSVNTPEYGYTF.